The clone carrying this TCR beta chain has only one observation. Antigen: not known. V was shortened by 2 bases and J by 7 bases, with 14 bases between the two germline ends. In germline, CDR1 is SGHAT, CDR2 FQNNGV. The CDR3 spans 14 residues. These data belong to a study of CD8+CD57+ T cells in acquired aplastic anemia. The template used for profiling TCR beta VDJ and CDR3 was genomic DNA. TCRdb re-derived calls from the reads in MiXCR, one entry per CDR3 protein. Of about 290,000 distinct CDR3 sequences listed, roughly 53% were seen once; the top ten hold roughly 1.2%. CD8+CD57+ cell expansion had been shown by flow cytometry in patients chosen for sequencing. Study outcomes and limitations: Between the patient and control groups, CD8+ Simpson's diversity did not differ significantly.

Sequencing was done on a sample of sorted CD4+, CD8+, or CD8+CD57+ T cells (not recorded which) from PBMCs. This TCR was sampled from a human donor with aplastic anemia. The chain uses TRBV11-2 and TRBJ1-1; TRBD1 might be the D (5 bases). In DNA form, the CDR3 reads TGTGCCAGCAGCTTATACCGCACAGGTTATGAAGCTTTCTTT. This codes for CASSLYRTGYEAFF. The full variable domain, completed using reference TRBV11-2 and TRBJ1-1, is EAGVAQSPRYKIIEKRQSVAFWCNPISGHATLYWYQQILGQGPKLLIQFQNNGVVDDSQLPKDRFSAERLKGVDSTLKIQPAKLEDSAVYLCASSLYRTGYEAFFGQGTRLTVV.